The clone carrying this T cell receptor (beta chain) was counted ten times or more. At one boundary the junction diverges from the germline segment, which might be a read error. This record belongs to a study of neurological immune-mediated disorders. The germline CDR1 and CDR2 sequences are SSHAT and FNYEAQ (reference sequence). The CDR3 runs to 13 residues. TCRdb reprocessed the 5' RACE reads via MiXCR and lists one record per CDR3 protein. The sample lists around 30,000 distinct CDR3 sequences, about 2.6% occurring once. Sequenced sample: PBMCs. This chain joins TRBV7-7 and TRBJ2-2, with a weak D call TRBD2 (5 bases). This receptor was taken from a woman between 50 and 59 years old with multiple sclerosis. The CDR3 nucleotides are TGTGCTAGCACGGACTCGAACACCGGGGAGCTGTTTTTT. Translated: CASTDSNTGELFF.